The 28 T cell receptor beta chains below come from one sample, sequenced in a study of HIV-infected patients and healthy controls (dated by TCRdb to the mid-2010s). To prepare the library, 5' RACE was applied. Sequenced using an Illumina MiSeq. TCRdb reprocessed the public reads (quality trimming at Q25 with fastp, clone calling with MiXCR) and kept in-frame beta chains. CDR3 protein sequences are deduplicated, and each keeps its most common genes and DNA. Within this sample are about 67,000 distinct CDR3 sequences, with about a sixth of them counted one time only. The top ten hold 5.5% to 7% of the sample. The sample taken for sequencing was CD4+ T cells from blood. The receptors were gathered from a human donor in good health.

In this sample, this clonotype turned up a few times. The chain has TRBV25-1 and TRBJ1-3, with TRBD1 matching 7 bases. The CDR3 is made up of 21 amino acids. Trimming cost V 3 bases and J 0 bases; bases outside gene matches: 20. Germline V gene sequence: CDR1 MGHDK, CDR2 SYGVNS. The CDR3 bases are TGTGCCAGCAGTGACCTAATACCGGGACAGACAGTGCTTACCTCTGGAAACACCATATATTTT. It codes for CASSDLIPGQTVLTSGNTIYF.

CDR3 sequence reads: CASSKRGAYQETQYF. In DNA form, the CDR3 reads TGTGCCAGCAGCAAGCGGGGGGCGTACCAAGAGACCCAGTACTTC. This chain uses TRBV7-2 with TRBJ2-5; 9 bases agree with TRBD2. With 5 bases clipped from V and 0 bases from J, the junction kept 4 bases outside the gene matches. The germline gives CDR1 SGHTA, CDR2 FQGNSA. This CDR3 region has 15 residues.

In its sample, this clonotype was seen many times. The CDR3 nucleotides read TGTGCCAGCAGCCAAGCTAAGGGTGCTTCGTATGGCTACACCTTC. Translating gives CASSQAKGASYGYTF. The chain uses TRBV3-1 and TRBJ1-2, with D unclear. Germline V gene sequence: CDR1 LGHDT, CDR2 YNNKEL (reference sequence). The CDR3 consists of 15 residues. With 1 base removed from V and 5 bases from J, the gap between germline ends came to 14 bases.

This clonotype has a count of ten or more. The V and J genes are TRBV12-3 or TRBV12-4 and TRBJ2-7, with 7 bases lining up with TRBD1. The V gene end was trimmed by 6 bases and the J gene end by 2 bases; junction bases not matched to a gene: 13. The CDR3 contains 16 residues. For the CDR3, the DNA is TGTGCCAGCAGCCCCAAACCTTCGGGACAGCCCTACGAGCAGTACTTC. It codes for CASSPKPSGQPYEQYF.

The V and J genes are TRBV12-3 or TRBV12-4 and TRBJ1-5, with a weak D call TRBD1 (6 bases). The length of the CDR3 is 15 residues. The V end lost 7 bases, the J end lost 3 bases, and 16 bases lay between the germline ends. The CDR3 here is CASKWGAGPNQPQHF. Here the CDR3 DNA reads TGTGCCAGCAAATGGGGGGCAGGACCCAATCAGCCCCAGCATTTT.

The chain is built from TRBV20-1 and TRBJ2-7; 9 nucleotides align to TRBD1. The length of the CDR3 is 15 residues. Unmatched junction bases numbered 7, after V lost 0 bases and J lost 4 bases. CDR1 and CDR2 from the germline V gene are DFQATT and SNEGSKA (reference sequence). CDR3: CSARDASGQGYEQYF. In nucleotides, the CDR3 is TGCAGTGCTAGAGACGCTTCAGGACAGGGGTACGAGCAGTACTTC.

As DNA, the CDR3 is TGTGCCAGCGGACAGAACTATGGCTACACCTTC. It specifies CASGQNYGYTF. The rearrangement uses TRBV7-2 and TRBJ1-2, with D possibly matching TRBD1 (6 bases). V was shortened by 8 bases and J by 2 bases, with 6 bases between the two germline ends. The CDR3 loop spans 11 amino acids. Germline V gene lookup returns CDR1 SGHTA and CDR2 FQGNSA.

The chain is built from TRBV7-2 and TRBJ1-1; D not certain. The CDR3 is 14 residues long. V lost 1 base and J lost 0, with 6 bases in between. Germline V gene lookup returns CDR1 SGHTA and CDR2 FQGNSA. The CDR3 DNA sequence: TGTGCCAGCAGCTTAGTGGGCGTGAACACTGAAGCTTTCTTT. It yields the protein CASSLVGVNTEAFF.

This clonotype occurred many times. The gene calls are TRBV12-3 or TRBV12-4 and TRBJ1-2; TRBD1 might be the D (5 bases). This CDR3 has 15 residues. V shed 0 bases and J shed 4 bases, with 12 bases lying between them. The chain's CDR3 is CASSLAAGLGYGYTF. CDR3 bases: TGTGCCAGCAGTTTAGCGGCAGGGCTTGGCTATGGCTACACCTTC.

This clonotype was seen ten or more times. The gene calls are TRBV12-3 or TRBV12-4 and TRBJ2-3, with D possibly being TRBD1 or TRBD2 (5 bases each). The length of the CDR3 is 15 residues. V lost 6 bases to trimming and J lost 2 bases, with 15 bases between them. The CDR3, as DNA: TGTGCCAGCAGCCGGGGACGGATAAACACAGATACGCAGTATTTT. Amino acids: CASSRGRINTDTQYF.

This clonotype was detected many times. The CDR3 spells CASSSGDRGEETQYF. DNA of the CDR3: TGTGCCAGCAGTTCCGGGGACAGGGGGGAAGAGACCCAGTACTTC. The chain has TRBV27 and TRBJ2-5, with 11 bases lining up with TRBD1. Unmatched junction bases numbered 4, after V lost 4 bases and J lost 3 bases. This CDR3 region has 15 residues. CDR1 is MNHEY and CDR2 is SMNVEV in the germline V gene (reference sequence).

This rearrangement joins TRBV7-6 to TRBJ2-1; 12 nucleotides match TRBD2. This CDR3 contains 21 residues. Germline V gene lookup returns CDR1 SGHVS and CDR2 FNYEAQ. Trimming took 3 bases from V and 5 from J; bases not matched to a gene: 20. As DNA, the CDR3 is TGTGCCAGCAGCTTTCAAGGGTTCACTAGCGGGGGGCCCAGAGCGGACAATGAGCAGTTCTTC. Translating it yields CASSFQGFTSGGPRADNEQFF.

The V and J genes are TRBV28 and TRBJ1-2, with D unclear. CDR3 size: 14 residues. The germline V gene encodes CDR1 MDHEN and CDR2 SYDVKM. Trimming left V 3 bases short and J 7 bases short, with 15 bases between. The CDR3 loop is CASSLKLLGGGYTF. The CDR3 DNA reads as TGTGCCAGCAGTTTGAAGCTGCTAGGTGGTGGCTACACCTTC.

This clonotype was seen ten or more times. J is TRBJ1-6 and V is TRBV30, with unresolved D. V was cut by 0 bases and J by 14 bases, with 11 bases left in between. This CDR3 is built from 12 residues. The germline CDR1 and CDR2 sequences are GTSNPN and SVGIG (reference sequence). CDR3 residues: CAWSVKVPALHF. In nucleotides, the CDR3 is TGTGCCTGGAGTGTAAAGGTACCGGCCCTCCACTTT.

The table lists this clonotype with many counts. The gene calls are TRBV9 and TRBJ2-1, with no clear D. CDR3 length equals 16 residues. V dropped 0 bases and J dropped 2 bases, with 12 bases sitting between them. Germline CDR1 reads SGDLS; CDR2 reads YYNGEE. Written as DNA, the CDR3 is TGTGCCAGCAGCGTAGTGTCAGAGACCCCCTACAATGAGCAGTTCTTC. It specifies CASSVVSETPYNEQFF.

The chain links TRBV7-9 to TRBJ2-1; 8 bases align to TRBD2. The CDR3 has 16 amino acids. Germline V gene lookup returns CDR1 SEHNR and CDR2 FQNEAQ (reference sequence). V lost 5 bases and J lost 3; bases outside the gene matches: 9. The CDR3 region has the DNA TGTGCCAGCAGCAAATCAGCGGGAGAAGTCTACAATGAGCAGTTCTTC. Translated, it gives CASSKSAGEVYNEQFF.

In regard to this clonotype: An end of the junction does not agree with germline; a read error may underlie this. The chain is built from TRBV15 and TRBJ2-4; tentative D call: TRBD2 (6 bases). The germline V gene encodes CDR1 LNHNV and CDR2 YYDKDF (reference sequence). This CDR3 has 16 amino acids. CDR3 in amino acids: CVTSRDRIGGVHIQYF. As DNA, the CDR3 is TGTGTCACCAGCAGAGATAGAATCGGGGGAGTACACATTCAGTACTTC.

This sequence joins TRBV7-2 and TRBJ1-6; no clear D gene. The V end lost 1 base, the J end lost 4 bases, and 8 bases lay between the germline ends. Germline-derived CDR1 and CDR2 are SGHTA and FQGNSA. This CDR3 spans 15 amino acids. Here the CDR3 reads CASSLVTSYNSPLHF. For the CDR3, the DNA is TGTGCCAGCAGCTTAGTCACTTCTTATAATTCACCCCTCCACTTT.

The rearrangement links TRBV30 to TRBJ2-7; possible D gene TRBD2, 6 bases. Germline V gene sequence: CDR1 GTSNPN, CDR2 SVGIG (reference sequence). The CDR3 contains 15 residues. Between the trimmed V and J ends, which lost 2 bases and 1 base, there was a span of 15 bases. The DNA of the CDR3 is TGTGCCTGGAGTACTACGGGAGTTGGATCCTACGAGCAGTACTTC. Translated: CAWSTTGVGSYEQYF.

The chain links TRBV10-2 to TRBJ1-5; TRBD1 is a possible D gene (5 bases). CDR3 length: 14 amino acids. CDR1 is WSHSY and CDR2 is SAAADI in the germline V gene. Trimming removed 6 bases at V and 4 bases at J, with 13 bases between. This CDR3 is CASSSGTLNQPQHF. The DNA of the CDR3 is TGCGCCAGCAGCTCCGGGACTTTAAATCAGCCCCAGCATTTT.

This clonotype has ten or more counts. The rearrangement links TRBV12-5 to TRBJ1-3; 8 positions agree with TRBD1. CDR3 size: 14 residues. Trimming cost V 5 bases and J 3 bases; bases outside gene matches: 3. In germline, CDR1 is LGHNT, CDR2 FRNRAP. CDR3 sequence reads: CASGDTGGGNTIYF. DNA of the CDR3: TGTGCTAGTGGTGATACAGGGGGTGGAAACACCATATATTTT.

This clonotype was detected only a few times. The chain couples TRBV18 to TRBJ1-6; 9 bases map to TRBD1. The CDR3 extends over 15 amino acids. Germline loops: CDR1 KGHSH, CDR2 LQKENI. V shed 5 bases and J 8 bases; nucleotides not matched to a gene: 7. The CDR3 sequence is CASSYDRGLDSPLHF. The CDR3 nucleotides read TGTGCCAGCTCATACGACAGGGGGTTAGATTCACCCCTCCACTTT.

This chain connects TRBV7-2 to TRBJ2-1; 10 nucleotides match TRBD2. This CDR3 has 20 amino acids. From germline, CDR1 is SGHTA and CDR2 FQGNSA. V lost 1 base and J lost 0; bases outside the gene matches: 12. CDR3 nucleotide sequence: TGTGCCAGCAGCTTAGGGGCTAGCGGGGGTTCACCCTTCTCCTACAATGAGCAGTTCTTC. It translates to CASSLGASGGSPFSYNEQFF.

CDR3 amino acids: CASSLTGNGRREQFF. In nucleotides, the CDR3 is TGTGCCAGCAGTTTAACGGGGAACGGGAGACGCGAGCAGTTCTTC. The chain carries TRBV28 and TRBJ2-1; D may be TRBD2 (6 bases). The CDR3 is 15 residues long. CDR1 MDHEN and CDR2 SYDVKM come from the germline V gene. V shed 2 bases and J shed 10 bases, with 18 bases lying between them.

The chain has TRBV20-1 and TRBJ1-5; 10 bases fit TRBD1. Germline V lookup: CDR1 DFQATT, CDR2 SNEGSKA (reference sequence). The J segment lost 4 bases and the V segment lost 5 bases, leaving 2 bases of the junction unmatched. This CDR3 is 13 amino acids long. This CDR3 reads CSALDRGNQPQHF. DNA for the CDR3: TGCAGTGCTCTGGACAGGGGGAATCAGCCCCAGCATTTT.

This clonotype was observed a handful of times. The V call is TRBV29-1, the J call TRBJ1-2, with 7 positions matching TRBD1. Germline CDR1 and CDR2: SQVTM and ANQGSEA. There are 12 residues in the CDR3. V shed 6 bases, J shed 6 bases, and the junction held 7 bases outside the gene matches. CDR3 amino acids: CSVGDSYNGYTF. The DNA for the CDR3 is TGCAGCGTCGGGGACAGCTATAATGGCTACACCTTC.

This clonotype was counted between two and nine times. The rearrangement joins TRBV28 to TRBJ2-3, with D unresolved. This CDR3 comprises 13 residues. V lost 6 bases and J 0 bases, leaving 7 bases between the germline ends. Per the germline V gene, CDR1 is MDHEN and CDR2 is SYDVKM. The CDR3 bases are TGTGCCAGCAGACCCTCCAGCACAGATACGCAGTATTTT. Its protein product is CASRPSSTDTQYF.

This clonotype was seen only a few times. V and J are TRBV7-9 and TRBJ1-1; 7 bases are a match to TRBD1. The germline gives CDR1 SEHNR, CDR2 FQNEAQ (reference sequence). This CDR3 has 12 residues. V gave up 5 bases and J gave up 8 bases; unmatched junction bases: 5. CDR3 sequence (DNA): TGTGCCAGCAGCCCTAGGGACAGCGAAGCTTTCTTT. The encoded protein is CASSPRDSEAFF.